The following is a T cell receptor beta chain sequence with its context. The record originates from a study of blood T cell repertoires in COVID-19. Study-wide context: PBMCs, B-cell-depleted T cells, or T cells provided the cDNA or gDNA that made up the material.

How the authors handled the data: Researchers report that nucleated cell counts were estimated from reference gene primer amplification. Measured with immunoSEQ multiplex PCR; TCRdb has only the in-frame clones, and not every one. V and J calls and clone size are copied from that table; D and trimming were computed from the DNA. Of roughly 240,000 clones in the sample, approximately 83% are singletons; the top ten hold around 3.5%. CDR1 and CDR2 (germline): LGHDT, YNNKEL (reference sequence). The CDR3 is 14 residues long. Trimming left V 0 bases short and J 1 base short, with 3 bases between. This TCR derives from a woman in her thirties or forties who had been exposed to COVID-19. The material sequenced was PBMCs or T cells enriched from blood (not recorded which). The rearrangement links TRBV3-1 (or the pseudogene TRBV3-2) to TRBJ2-2; D gene uncertain. CDR3 region: CASSQDQNTGELFF. The CDR3 DNA is TGTGCCAGCAGCCAAGACCAGAACACCGGGGAGCTGTTTTTT.